The rows below give T cell receptor beta chains drawn from one sample of a study of tumor-infiltrating lymphocytes in primary liver carcinoma. TCRdb processed the multiplex PCR reads anew with MiXCR; each CDR3 protein has one entry. The sample holds 40,000 to 55,000 distinct CDR3 sequences, over 65% seen once. Sequencing was performed on liver tumor tissue from sampling region 5. The receptors were sampled from a man in his forties with primary liver carcinoma and hepatitis B virus infection. The CDR3 runs from the conserved cysteine through the conserved F or W. D genes are given only for firm matches. Clone size appears in some rows only: once, few, many, or a class for an expanded clone.

>-|TRBJ1-5|-|TRBV6-6
CTSQRGEQPQHF
TGCACCAGTCAAAGGGGAGAGCAGCCCCAGCATTTT
>-|TRBJ2-6|-|TRBV11-1
CASSYPRSSGANVLTF
TGTGCCAGCAGCTACCCGAGGTCCTCTGGGGCCAACGTCTTGACTTTC
>-|TRBJ1-2|-|TRBV4-3
CASSKERDGTIYGYTF
TGCGCCAGCAGTAAGGAAAGGGACGGAACTATTTATGGCTACACCTTC
>-|TRBJ2-7|-|TRBV11-2
CASGLPDVTQRTYF
TGTGCCAGCGGCCTGCCTGATGTAACTCAGCGGACTTACTTC
>few|TRBJ2-5|-|TRBV12-3/TRBV12-4
CASSGTLFGSETQYF
TGTGCCAGCAGTGGGACACTCTTTGGGTCAGAGACCCAGTACTTC
>few|TRBJ2-3|-|TRBV29-1
CRVEGFPGFTDTQYF
TGCCGCGTTGAAGGGTTCCCGGGGTTCACAGATACGCAGTATTTT
>-|TRBJ2-1|-|TRBV30
CAWSSSGHNEQFF
TGTGCCTGGAGTTCCAGCGGGCACAACGAGCAGTTCTTC
>once|TRBJ2-1|-|TRBV5-4
CASSRRRGVERFF
TGTGCCAGCAGCCGAAGGAGGGGAGTCGAGCGGTTCTTC
>-|TRBJ1-4|-|TRBV5-4
CASRRLGTNEKLFF
TGTGCCAGCAGAAGACTGGGGACAAATGAAAAACTGTTTTTT
>-|TRBJ2-3|-|TRBV5-1
CPSSFGFRLETLTDTQYF
TGTCCCAGCAGCTTTGGATTCCGACTGGAAACCCTAACAGATACGCAGTATTTT
>-|TRBJ1-2|-|TRBV10-3
CAISEWGSRYGYTF
TGTGCCATCAGTGAATGGGGGAGCCGCTATGGTTACACCTTC
>-|TRBJ2-1|TRBD2|TRBV27
CASWFAGDNEQFF
TGTGCCAGCTGGTTCGCGGGGGACAATGAGCAGTTCTTC
>many|TRBJ2-5|-|TRBV5-1
CASSVSPRETQYF
TGCGCCAGCAGCGTGAGTCCAAGGGAGACCCAGTACTTC
>-|TRBJ2-7|-|TRBV11-1
CASSLGPASERSCEQYF
TGTGCCAGCAGCTTAGGGCCGGCGAGTGAACGCTCCTGCGAGCAGTACTTC
>-|TRBJ1-2|TRBD1|TRBV4-1
CVSSLDRCAYGYTF
TGCGTCAGCAGCCTGGACAGGTGTGCGTATGGCTACACCTTC
>many|TRBJ2-3|-|TRBV30
CAWSTRNTDTQYF
TGTGCCTGGAGTACCAGAAACACAGATACGCAGTATTTT